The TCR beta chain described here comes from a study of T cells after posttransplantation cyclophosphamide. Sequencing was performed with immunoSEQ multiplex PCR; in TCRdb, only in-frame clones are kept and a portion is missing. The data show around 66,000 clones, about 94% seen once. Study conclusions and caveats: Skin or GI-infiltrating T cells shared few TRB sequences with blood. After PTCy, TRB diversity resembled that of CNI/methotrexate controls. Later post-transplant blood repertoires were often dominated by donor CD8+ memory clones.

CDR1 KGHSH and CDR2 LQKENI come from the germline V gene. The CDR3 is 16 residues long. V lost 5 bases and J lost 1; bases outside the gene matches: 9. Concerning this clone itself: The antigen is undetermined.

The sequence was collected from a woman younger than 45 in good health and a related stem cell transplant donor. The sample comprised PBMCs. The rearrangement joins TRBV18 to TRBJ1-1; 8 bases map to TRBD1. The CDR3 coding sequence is TGTGCCAGCTCATCCTCGTTGGGGACAGGGAACACTGAAGCTTTCTTT. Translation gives CASSSSLGTGNTEAFF.